Each of the 24 T cell receptor beta chains below was sequenced from the same sample in a study of blood T cell repertoires in COVID-19. The table came from immunoSEQ multiplex PCR; TCRdb's copy has only in-frame clones and leaves some out. The repertoire holds around 260,000 clones, with roughly 89% as singletons. What was sequenced was peripheral blood. These receptors all stem from a man aged 30 to 39 with acute or convalescent COVID-19.

The chain is built from TRBV12-5 and TRBJ1-2; no firm D call. CDR3 length: 14 amino acids. V was cut by 1 base and J by 5 bases, with 11 bases left in between. Germline V gene lookup returns CDR1 LGHNT and CDR2 FRNRAP. Written as DNA, the CDR3 is TGTGCTAGTGGTTTGGCCCGAACTCTGTATGGCTACACCTTC. Protein: CASGLARTLYGYTF.

The J gene is TRBJ2-5, the V gene TRBV23-1; 9 positions match TRBD1. Being an ORF, TRBV23-1 has a function that is uncertain. There are 15 residues in the CDR3. V was pared by 4 bases and J by 4 bases, with 7 bases of the junction left unmatched. CDR3 sequence reads: CASSPGQGVGETQYF. Written as DNA, the CDR3 is TGCGCCAGCAGTCCGGGACAGGGTGTAGGAGAGACCCAGTACTTC.

V and J are TRBV7-3 and TRBJ1-2, with 9 nucleotides matching TRBD1. J lost 8 bases, V lost 3 bases, and 16 bases had no gene match. Germline V lookup: CDR1 SGHTA, CDR2 FQGTGA. The CDR3 totals 17 residues. The CDR3 bases are TGTGCCAGCAGCTTGGGGACAGGGTCTCTGGTCCCTCAGGGCTACACCTTC. Protein: CASSLGTGSLVPQGYTF.

The chain couples TRBV7-8 to TRBJ2-2, with 13 bases fitting TRBD2. Germline CDR1 is SGHVS and CDR2 is FQNEAQ. Losses at the gene ends were 1 base for V and 8 bases for J; bases not matched to a gene: 4. The CDR3 totals 16 residues. The CDR3 sequence: CASSLVGTSGVGELFF. The CDR3 nucleotides read TGTGCCAGCAGCTTAGTTGGGACTAGCGGGGTGGGGGAGCTGTTTTTT.

V is TRBV23-1 and J is TRBJ1-4; TRBD1 matches 7 bases. TRBV23-1 is labeled an ORF, and its function is uncertain. The V segment lost 1 base and the J segment 1 base; nucleotides outside the gene matches: 9. The CDR3 consists of 18 residues. CDR3 DNA sequence: TGCGCCAGCAGTCAATGGCAGGGGGTTACAGGAACTAATGAAAAACTGTTTTTT. Translating gives CASSQWQGVTGTNEKLFF.

The genes are TRBV19 and TRBJ1-2; 8 bases match TRBD1. The CDR3 sequence is 14 residues long. CDR1 and CDR2 (germline): LNHDA, SQIVND (reference sequence). V was clipped by 5 bases and J by 3 bases; unmatched bases: 5. CDR3 sequence (DNA): TGTGCCAGTAGTGCTGGACAGGGCCACTATGGCTACACCTTC. It encodes CASSAGQGHYGYTF.

The V call is TRBV5-6, the J call TRBJ2-1; perhaps TRBD1 as D (5 bases). The CDR3 sequence is 12 residues long. V gave up 2 bases and J gave up 7 bases, with 7 bases separating them. Germline CDR1 and CDR2: SGHDT and YYEEEE. This CDR3 is CASSLQVNEQFF. DNA for the CDR3: TGTGCCAGCAGCTTACAGGTAAATGAGCAGTTCTTC.

The chain joins TRBV28 to TRBJ1-1; D remains unclear. V gave up 5 bases and J gave up 1 base, with 11 bases separating them. Germline V gene lookup returns CDR1 MDHEN and CDR2 SYDVKM. This CDR3 spans 14 amino acids. The CDR3 DNA reads TGTGCCAGCAGTACACCAAGTGAGAACACTGAAGCTTTCTTT. This gives the protein CASSTPSENTEAFF.

The J gene is TRBJ2-3, the V gene TRBV15; 14 nucleotides match TRBD2. V dropped 1 base and J dropped 1; count of bases not matched to a gene: 10. CDR1 is LNHNV and CDR2 is YYDKDF in the germline V gene (reference sequence). This CDR3 region has 20 residues. The CDR3 DNA sequence: TGTGCCACCAGCAGAGGAGGGACTAGCGGGGGCCTTACCCGCACAGATACGCAGTATTTT. Its translation is CATSRGGTSGGLTRTDTQYF.

The V and J genes are TRBV7-8 and TRBJ2-7, with D uncertain. There are 15 residues in the CDR3. Trimming took off 5 bases at V and 0 bases at J, with 14 bases between the two ends. The V gene's germline CDR1 is SGHVS and CDR2 FQNEAQ. The CDR3 sequence is CASSPSGLSSYEQYF. Written as DNA, the CDR3 is TGTGCCAGCAGCCCTTCGGGTCTCAGCTCCTACGAGCAGTACTTC.

This clone appeared a single time. This chain uses TRBV4-1 with TRBJ2-3; 8 nucleotides match TRBD2. Germline V CDR1 and CDR2: MGHRA, YSYEKL. This CDR3 comprises 18 residues. V was pared by 1 base and J by 1 base, with 10 bases of the junction left unmatched. The CDR3 nucleotides are TGCGCCAGCAGCCAAGTCCCCTTCGCGGGGGGCCGCACAGATACGCAGTATTTT. Residues: CASSQVPFAGGRTDTQYF.

This sequence joins TRBV27 and TRBJ2-7; TRBD2 is a possible D gene (6 bases). V dropped 9 bases and J dropped 11 bases, with 23 bases sitting between them. In germline, CDR1 is MNHEY, CDR2 SMNVEV (reference sequence). The CDR3 is made up of 13 amino acids. The CDR3 here is CARGLPAPQTEYF. CDR3 DNA: TGTGCCAGGGGACTCCCAGCCCCGCAAACGGAGTACTTC.

This clone turned up a few times. The V gene is TRBV29-1, the J gene TRBJ1-2; 11 nucleotides line up with TRBD1. The CDR3 is 13 residues long. V trimming: 5 bases; J trimming: 4 bases; junction bases outside the gene matches: 3. Germline V gene sequence: CDR1 SQVTM, CDR2 ANQGSEA. This CDR3 is CSVRTGGGYGYTF. Written as DNA, the CDR3 is TGCAGCGTTAGGACAGGGGGCGGCTATGGCTACACCTTC.

This chain uses TRBV6-5 with TRBJ1-5; D remains unclear. The ends were cut back, 10 bases at V and 4 bases at J, with 14 bases in the middle. The CDR3 sequence is 13 residues long. Per the germline V gene, CDR1 is MNHEY and CDR2 is SVGAGI. CDR3 nucleotides: TGTGCCAACGTAACAGCCGAAAATCAGCCCCAGCATTTT. Protein: CANVTAENQPQHF.

The V gene is TRBV15, the J gene TRBJ1-4; TRBD1 matches at 8 bases. The CDR3 is 15 amino acids. The junction had 10 bases not matched to a gene; V was cut back by 5 bases and J by 8 bases. Germline V gene sequence: CDR1 LNHNV, CDR2 YYDKDF (reference sequence). DNA of the CDR3: TGTGCCACCAGCCAAATAGGACAGGGTGGAGAAAAACTGTTTTTT. Protein: CATSQIGQGGEKLFF.

J is TRBJ2-7 and V is TRBV25-1; no reliable D call. V shed 4 bases and J shed 2 bases, with 9 bases lying between them. The germline V gene encodes CDR1 MGHDK and CDR2 SYGVNS. The CDR3 has 13 amino acids. The CDR3 sequence is CASSGLFPYEQYF. The CDR3 nucleotides are TGTGCCAGCAGTGGTTTATTCCCCTACGAGCAGTACTTC.

V and J are TRBV5-1 and TRBJ2-7; possibly TRBD1 or TRBD2 for D (5 bases each). The V end lost 4 bases, the J end lost 0 bases, and 14 bases lay between the germline ends. This CDR3 region has 15 residues. CDR1 SGHRS and CDR2 YFSETQ come from the germline V gene. In DNA, the CDR3 is TGCGCCAGCAGCCTGGGGGAGCGGAGCTCCTACGAGCAGTACTTC. Protein product: CASSLGERSSYEQYF.

This clone turned up a few times. V and J are TRBV25-1 and TRBJ1-2; no clear D gene. The V gene lost 1 base and the J gene lost 4 bases, with 10 bases spanning the gap. Germline V gene lookup returns CDR1 MGHDK and CDR2 SYGVNS. The CDR3 runs to 14 residues. CDR3 nucleotide sequence: TGTGCCAGCAGTGAATCCGGGGTTGGCTATGGCTACACCTTC. Translating gives CASSESGVGYGYTF.

V usage is TRBV28 and J usage is TRBJ2-7; tentatively, D is TRBD1 (6 bases). The CDR3 runs 14 residues. Between the trimmed V and J ends, which lost 6 bases and 6 bases, there was a span of 18 bases. Germline V gene data show CDR1 as MDHEN and CDR2 as SYDVKM. This CDR3 is CASSRGGAFGEQYF. In DNA, the CDR3 is TGTGCCAGCAGCAGGGGTGGGGCGTTTGGCGAGCAGTACTTC.

The chain links TRBV6-6 to TRBJ2-7, with D possibly being TRBD2 (6 bases). This CDR3 spans 15 amino acids. Germline values: CDR1 MNHNY, CDR2 SVGAGI (reference sequence). V lost 0 bases and J lost 1, with 10 bases in between. The CDR3 loop is CASSYSGGGSYEQYF. The CDR3, as DNA: TGTGCCAGCAGTTACTCAGGTGGGGGGTCCTACGAGCAGTACTTC.

V usage is TRBV7-2 and J usage is TRBJ2-1; 8 bases are shared with TRBD1. V was pared by 6 bases and J by 8 bases, with 6 bases of the junction left unmatched. The CDR3 has 13 residues. CDR1 is SGHTA and CDR2 is FQGNSA in the germline V gene. Here the CDR3 reads CASRETGDHEQFF. Here the CDR3 DNA reads TGTGCCAGCAGGGAGACAGGGGATCATGAGCAGTTCTTC.

The V gene is TRBV29-1, the J gene TRBJ1-1; a possible D gene is TRBD1 (6 bases). Germline assignment: CDR1 SQVTM and CDR2 ANQGSEA. V was pared by 6 bases and J by 3 bases, with 14 bases between. The CDR3 covers 13 residues. The CDR3 region has the DNA TGCAGCGTCGCGGCAGGGGTTCACACTGAAGCTTTCTTT. This codes for CSVAAGVHTEAFF.

The chain recombines TRBV10-2 with TRBJ1-5; 8 nucleotides match TRBD1. The CDR3 is 14 residues long. Germline loops: CDR1 WSHSY, CDR2 SAAADI. V was clipped by 3 bases and J by 4 bases; unmatched bases: 2. The CDR3 DNA reads TGCGCCAGCAGTGAAGACAGGGGAAATCAGCCCCAGCATTTT. Residues: CASSEDRGNQPQHF.

This chain connects TRBV28 to TRBJ1-2, with 7 bases matching TRBD1. Trimming at V came to 2 bases and at J to 8 bases, leaving 5 bases not matched to a gene. The length of the CDR3 is 13 residues. Germline V gives CDR1 MDHEN, CDR2 SYDVKM. Here the CDR3 reads CASSLTGARGYTF. The CDR3 nucleotides are TGTGCCAGCAGTTTAACAGGGGCGCGGGGCTACACCTTC.